A selection of T cell receptor beta chains follows, all from one sample in a study of control samples from healthy donors and cancer patients. Data came from immunoSEQ multiplex PCR; TCRdb stores just in-frame clones and leaves some out. The sample has 45,000 or so clones, around 87% seen once; the top ten hold more than 8.5%. The sequenced sample consisted of PBMCs. The receptor source for this set is a woman aged 55 to 70 with lung cancer. Each CDR3 is given with its conserved first and last residue. A D gene is named only where the DNA matches it firmly. Expanded clones are given a class, and other clones once, few, many or no size at all.

v_call	clone_size	d_call	j_call	cdr3_nt	cdr3_aa
TRBV29-1	few	TRBD1	TRBJ2-3	TGCAGCGTTGCGAACAGGGGTGTGAGCACAGATACGCAGTATTTT	CSVANRGVSTDTQYF
TRBV6-4	.	.	TRBJ2-1	TGTGCCAGCGGGGACGGCCGCTACAATGAGCAGTTCTTC	CASGDGRYNEQFF
TRBV4-1	.	.	TRBJ2-1	TGCGCCAGCAGCTCCCGAGACCTAGACGGCGAGCAGTTCTTC	CASSSRDLDGEQFF
TRBV6-6	.	TRBD2	TRBJ2-7	TGTGCCAGCAGTCGACCGCCTAGCGGGGTCGGGCCCTACGAGCAGTACTTC	CASSRPPSGVGPYEQYF
TRBV18	.	.	TRBJ1-5	TGTGCCAGCTCGTCCTCAGCAAGCAATCAGCCCCAGCATTTT	CASSSSASNQPQHF
TRBV27	.	.	TRBJ1-2	TGTGCCAGCACTAACGGGTATGGCTACACCTTC	CASTNGYGYTF
TRBV29-1	.	.	TRBJ2-2	TGCAGCGTCCAGGGAAGTTCCGGGGAGCTGTTTTTT	CSVQGSSGELFF
TRBV19	once	TRBD2	TRBJ2-2	TGTGCCAGTAGTTTCCTAAGCGGGACCCTGGTCCCCGGGGAGCTGTTTTTT	CASSFLSGTLVPGELFF
TRBV14	.	.	TRBJ1-6	TGTGCCAGCAGCCAAGAACGTGGGAGAAGGGATAATTCACCCCTCCACTTT	CASSQERGRRDNSPLHF
TRBV19	.	.	TRBJ1-5	TGTGCCAGTAGTCCAAAAGGAAGGACCCAGCATTTT	CASSPKGRTQHF